The sequence of this TCR beta chain was determined in a study of blood T cell repertoires in COVID-19 (TCRdb year 2020). General notes on the study: Samples from collaborators originated in the United States, Italy and Spain and spanned both the acute and convalescent phases of COVID-19. A de-identified subject ID, COVID-19 status, age in years and sex were almost always included in the sample metadata. The prospective study material was composed of cDNA or gDNA derived from T cells, B-cell-depleted T cells, or PBMCs. The repertoires were released in a freely available public database intended as a resource for research on the immune response to SARS-CoV-2. Subjects who had been exposed to COVID-19, were actively infected with it, or had recovered from it provided the deeply sampled blood TCRbeta repertoires that made up the dataset. Where available, HLA class I and class II types were taken from metadata supplied by the sample provider and were not determined by assay-based typing. Samples were obtained from the ongoing ImmuneRACE study (first 160 participants) and from about 1,300 subjects provided by 6 global collaborators. Points the paper makes about the study in general: The quantity of clinical and demographic metadata differed by source and by participant and was supplied without curation.

The immunoSEQ Assay, a bias-controlled multiplex PCR, was used to amplify TCRbeta CDR3 regions from genomic DNA. The authors processed their data as follows. Nucleated cell counts per sample were estimated from amplification of reference gene primers within the assay. To quantify the absolute abundance of each unique TCRbeta CDR3 rearrangement, sequence reads were collapsed and filtered. For each sample, productive Simpson clonality was calculated as the square root of Simpson's diversity index across productive rearrangements. Drawn from immuneACCESS, this table holds only the in-frame rearrangements with V and J called that TCRdb kept. Clones are partly lost; checked studies trace under half to an unresolved V gene and leave the rest unexplained. That table furnishes V, J and clone size, whereas the DNA furnished D and trimming. The sample includes 160,000 or so clones, with roughly 87% observed a single time. The ten top clones hold around 3.9% of the sample.

In the case of this clone: Its antigen specificity is not known. No quality values exist for individual bases; no much larger clone is one base distant.

The cysteine opens and the phenylalanine closes a CDR3 of 14 amino acids. Only the CDR3 portion is preserved as DNA: 42 bases, with reading frame beginning at the first base. CDR1 MNHNY and CDR2 SVGAGI were looked up in the germline V gene (reference sequence). Here V drops 8 bases and J drops 8 bases, and the junction holds 9 bases not matched to any gene. Samples from volunteer blood donors who had recovered from COVID-19 were contributed by a second Seattle source. Each collaborating institution followed its own protocols to collect whole blood in K2EDTA tubes. For TCRbeta analysis, collaborators shipped samples in one of three forms: frozen whole blood, isolated PBMCs, or DNA extracted from either of those sample types.

The sequence joins TRBV6-6 to TRBJ1-1; 12 central bases correspond to TRBD1. The TCR comes from a woman aged 55-69 years who had recovered from COVID-19. Sequenced input: peripheral blood. The CDR3 reads as follows: CASGTGQGAGEAFF. The nucleotide sequence reads TGTGCCAGCGGTACGGGACAGGGGGCCGGGGAAGCTTTCTTT.